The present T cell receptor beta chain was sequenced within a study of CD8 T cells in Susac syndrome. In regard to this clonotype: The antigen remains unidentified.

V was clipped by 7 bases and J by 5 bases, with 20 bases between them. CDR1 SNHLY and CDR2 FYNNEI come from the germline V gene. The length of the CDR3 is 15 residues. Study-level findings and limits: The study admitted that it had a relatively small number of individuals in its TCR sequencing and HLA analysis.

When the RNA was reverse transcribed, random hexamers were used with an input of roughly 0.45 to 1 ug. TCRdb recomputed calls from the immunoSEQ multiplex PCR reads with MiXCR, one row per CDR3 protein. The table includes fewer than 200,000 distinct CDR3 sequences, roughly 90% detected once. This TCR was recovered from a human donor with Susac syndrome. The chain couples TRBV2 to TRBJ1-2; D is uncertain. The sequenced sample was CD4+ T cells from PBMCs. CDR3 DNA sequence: TGTGCCAGCACCGAACGGAGCCCAGGAGGTTATGGCTACACCTTC. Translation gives CASTERSPGGYGYTF.